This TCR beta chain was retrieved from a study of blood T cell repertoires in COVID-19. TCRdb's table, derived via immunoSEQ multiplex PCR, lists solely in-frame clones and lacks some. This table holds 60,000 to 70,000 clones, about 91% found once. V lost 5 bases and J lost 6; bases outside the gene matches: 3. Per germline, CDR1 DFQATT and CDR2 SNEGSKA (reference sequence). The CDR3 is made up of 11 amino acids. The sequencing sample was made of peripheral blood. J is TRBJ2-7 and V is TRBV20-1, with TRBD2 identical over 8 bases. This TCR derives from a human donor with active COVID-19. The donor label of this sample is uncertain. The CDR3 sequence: CSALAGGEQYF. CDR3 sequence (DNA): TGCAGTGCTCTTGCGGGAGGCGAGCAGTACTTC.